Given below is one TCR beta chain in context. The target antigen is unknown. This sample was taken from a study of blood T cells in healthy people across ages. Each individual donor underwent a draw of 8.5 to 10 milliliters of peripheral blood. General study findings and limits: The study could not conclusively compare naive and antigen-experienced cells, given its unsorted PBMCs.

The second PCR ran roughly 7 to 12 cycles with a sample-barcoded 5' primer and J-beta primers. Every single cDNA molecule received a tag from a template-switch adaptor with 12 random nucleotides. TCRdb recomputed calls from the 5' RACE reads with MiXCR, one row per CDR3 protein. The table records just under 900,000 distinct CDR3 sequences, under 35% of them present only once. The sequence was obtained from a woman over 75 in good health. Specimen: blood.

In DNA, the CDR3 is TGTGCCAGCAGCCCGAGCCCGGGGCGCCTGGAGACCCAGTACTTC. Its protein product is CASSPSPGRLETQYF. V usage is TRBV11-2 and J usage is TRBJ2-7; D could derive from TRBD1 or TRBD2 (5 bases each). The end of the DNA aligns better with TRBJ2-5, so the J call may be wrong. This CDR3 spans 15 amino acids. The germline V gene encodes CDR1 SGHAT and CDR2 FQNNGV.